This T cell receptor (beta chain) was sequenced during a study of patients and donors after allogeneic stem cell transplantation. The CDR3 contains 17 residues. CDR1 and CDR2 (germline): LGHNA, YSLEER. V lost 3 bases, J lost 0 bases, and 14 bases lay in between. TCRdb reanalysed the RT-PCR reads using MiXCR and keeps one entry per CDR3 protein. Of 150,000 to 200,000 distinct CDR3 sequences in the sample, 41% were seen once. Source material: blood, either unsorted or a sorted T cell fraction (not recorded which). This rearrangement joins TRBV4-3 to TRBJ1-4; D is unresolved. The clonotype comes from a human donor who was either an allogeneic HSCT recipient or a stem cell or donor lymphocyte infusion donor (not recorded which). It is not recorded whose cells these are; they may come from a transplant donor. CDR3 in amino acids: CASSHSLRLPTNEKLFF. The CDR3 DNA reads TGCGCCAGCAGCCACTCCCTCAGGCTCCCAACTAATGAAAAACTGTTTTTT.